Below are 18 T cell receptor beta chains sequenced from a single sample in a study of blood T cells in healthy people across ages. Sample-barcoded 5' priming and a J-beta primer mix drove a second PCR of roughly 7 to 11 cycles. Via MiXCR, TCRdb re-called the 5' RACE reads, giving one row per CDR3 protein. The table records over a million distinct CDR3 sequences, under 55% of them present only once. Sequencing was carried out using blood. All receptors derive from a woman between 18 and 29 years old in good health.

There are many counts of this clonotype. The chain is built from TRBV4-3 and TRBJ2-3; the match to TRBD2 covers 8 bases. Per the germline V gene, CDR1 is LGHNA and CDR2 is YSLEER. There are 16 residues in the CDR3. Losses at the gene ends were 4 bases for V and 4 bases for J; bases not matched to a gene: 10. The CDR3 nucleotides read TGCGCCAGCAGCCCCCAAACAGCGGGGGTAGCAGATACGCAGTATTTT. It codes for CASSPQTAGVADTQYF.

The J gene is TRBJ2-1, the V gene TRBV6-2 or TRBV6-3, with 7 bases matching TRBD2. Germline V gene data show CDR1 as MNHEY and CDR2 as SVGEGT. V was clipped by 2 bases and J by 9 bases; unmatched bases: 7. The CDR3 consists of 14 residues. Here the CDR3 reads CASSYGAGVSEQFF. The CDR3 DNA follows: TGTGCCAGCAGTTACGGCGCGGGAGTCAGTGAGCAGTTCTTC.

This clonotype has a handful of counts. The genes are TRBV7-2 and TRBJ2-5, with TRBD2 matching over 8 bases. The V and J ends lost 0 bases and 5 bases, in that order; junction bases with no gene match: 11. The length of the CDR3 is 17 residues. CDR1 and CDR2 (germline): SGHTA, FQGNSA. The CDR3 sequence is CASSLAEWISGTETQYF. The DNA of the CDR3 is TGTGCCAGCAGCTTAGCAGAGTGGATTAGCGGGACGGAGACCCAGTACTTC.

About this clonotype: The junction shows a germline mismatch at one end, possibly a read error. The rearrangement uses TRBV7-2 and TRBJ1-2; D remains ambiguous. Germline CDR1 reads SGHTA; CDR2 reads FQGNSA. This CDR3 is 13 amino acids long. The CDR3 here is CAGSPYNIYGYTF. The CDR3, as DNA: TGTGCCGGCAGCCCATACAACATCTATGGCTACACCTTC.

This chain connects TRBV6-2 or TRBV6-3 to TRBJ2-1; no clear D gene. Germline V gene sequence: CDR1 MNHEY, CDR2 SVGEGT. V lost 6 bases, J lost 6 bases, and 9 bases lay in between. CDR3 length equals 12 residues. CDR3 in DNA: TGTGCCAGCAGCCCAATAGCCAATGAGCAGTTCTTC. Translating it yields CASSPIANEQFF.

CDR3 DNA: TGTGCCAGCAGTTCCCCCCGCGACAGGGGTGACTATGGCTACACCTTC. Translated, it gives CASSSPRDRGDYGYTF. The V gene is TRBV6-2 or TRBV6-3, the J gene TRBJ1-2, with TRBD1 identical over 8 bases. The CDR3 has 16 amino acids. CDR1 and CDR2 (germline): MNHEY, SVGEGT. V lost 4 bases to trimming and J lost 3 bases; unmatched junction nucleotides: 10.

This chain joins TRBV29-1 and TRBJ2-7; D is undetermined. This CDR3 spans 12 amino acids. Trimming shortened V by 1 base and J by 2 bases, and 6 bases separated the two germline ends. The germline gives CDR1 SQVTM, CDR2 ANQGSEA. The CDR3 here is CSVEGQAYEQYF. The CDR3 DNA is TGCAGCGTTGAAGGTCAGGCCTACGAGCAGTACTTC.

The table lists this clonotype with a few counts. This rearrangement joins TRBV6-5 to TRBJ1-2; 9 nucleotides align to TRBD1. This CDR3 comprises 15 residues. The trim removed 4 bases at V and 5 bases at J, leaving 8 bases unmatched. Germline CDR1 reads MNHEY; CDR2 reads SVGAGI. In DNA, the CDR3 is TGTGCCAGCAGTTCGCCCGGGACAGGGATATATGGCTACACCTTC. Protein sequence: CASSSPGTGIYGYTF.

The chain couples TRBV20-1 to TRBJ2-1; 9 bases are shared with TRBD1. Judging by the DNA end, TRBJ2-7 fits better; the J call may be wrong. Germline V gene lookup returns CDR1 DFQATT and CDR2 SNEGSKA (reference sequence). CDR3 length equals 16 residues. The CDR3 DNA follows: TGCAGTGCCAGGTCCGGGACAGGGAACCTATACAAGGAGCAGTACTTC. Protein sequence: CSARSGTGNLYKEQYF.

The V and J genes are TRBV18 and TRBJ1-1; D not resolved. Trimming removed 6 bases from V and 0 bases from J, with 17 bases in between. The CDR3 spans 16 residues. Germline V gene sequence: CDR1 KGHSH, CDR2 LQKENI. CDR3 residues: CASSKAAEVLNTEAFF. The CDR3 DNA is TGTGCCAGCTCTAAGGCGGCAGAAGTACTGAACACTGAAGCTTTCTTT.

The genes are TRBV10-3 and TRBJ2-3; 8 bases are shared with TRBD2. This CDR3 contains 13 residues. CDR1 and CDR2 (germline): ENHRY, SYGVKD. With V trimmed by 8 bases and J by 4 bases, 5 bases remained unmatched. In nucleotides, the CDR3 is TGTGCCATCGCAGCGGGAGTGGCAGATACGCAGTATTTT. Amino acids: CAIAAGVADTQYF.

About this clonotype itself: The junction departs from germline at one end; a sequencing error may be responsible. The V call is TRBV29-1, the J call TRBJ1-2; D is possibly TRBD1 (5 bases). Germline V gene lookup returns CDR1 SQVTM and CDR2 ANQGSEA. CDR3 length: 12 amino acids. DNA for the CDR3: TGTAGCGTTGTGACAGCTAACTATGGCTACACCTTC. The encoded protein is CSVVTANYGYTF.

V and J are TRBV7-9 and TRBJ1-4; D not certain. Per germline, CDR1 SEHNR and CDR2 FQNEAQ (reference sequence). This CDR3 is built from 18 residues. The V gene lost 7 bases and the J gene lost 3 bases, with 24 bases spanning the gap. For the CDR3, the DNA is TGTGCCAGCACCACCCGCACGGTGAAAACAAAATCTAATGAAAAACTGTTTTTT. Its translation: CASTTRTVKTKSNEKLFF.

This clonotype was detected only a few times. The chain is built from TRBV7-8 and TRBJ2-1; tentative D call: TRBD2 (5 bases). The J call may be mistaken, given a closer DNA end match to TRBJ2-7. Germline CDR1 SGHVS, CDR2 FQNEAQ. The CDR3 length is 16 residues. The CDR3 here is CASSSFVGESYNEQYF. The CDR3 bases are TGTGCCAGCAGCTCCTTTGTCGGGGAATCCTACAATGAGCAGTACTTC.

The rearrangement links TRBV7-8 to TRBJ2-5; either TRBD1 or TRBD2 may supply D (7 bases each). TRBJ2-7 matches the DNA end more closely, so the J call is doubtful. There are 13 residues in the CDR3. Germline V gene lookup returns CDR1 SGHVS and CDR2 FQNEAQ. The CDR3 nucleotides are TGTGCCAGCAGCCCAGGGGGAGGGTTCGAGCAGTACTTC. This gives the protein CASSPGGGFEQYF.

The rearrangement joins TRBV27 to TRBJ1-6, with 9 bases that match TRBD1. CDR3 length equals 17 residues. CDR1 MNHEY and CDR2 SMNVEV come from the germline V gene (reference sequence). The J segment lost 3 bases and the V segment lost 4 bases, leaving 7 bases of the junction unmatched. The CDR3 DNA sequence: TGTGCCAGCAGTTCCCCACAGGGGGCTTTCTATAATTCACCCCTCCACTTT. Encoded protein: CASSSPQGAFYNSPLHF.

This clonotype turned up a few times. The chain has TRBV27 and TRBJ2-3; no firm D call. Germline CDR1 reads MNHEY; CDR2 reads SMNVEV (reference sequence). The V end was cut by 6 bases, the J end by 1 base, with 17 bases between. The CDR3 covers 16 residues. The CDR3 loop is CASRPVDWFGTDTQYF. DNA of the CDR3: TGTGCCAGCAGACCAGTCGACTGGTTCGGCACAGATACGCAGTATTTT.

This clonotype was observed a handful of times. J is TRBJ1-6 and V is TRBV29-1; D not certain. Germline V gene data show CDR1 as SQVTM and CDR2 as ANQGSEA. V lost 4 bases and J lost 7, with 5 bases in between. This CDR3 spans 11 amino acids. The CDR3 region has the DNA TGCAGCGTTGGTTGGAATTCACCCCTCCACTTT. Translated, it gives CSVGWNSPLHF.